This TCR beta chain was captured in a study of PD-1 blockade in classical Hodgkin lymphoma. Only in-frame clones appear in the TCRdb table, and some are missing; sequencing was by immunoSEQ multiplex PCR. The data contain 41,000 or so clones, around 69% of them seen just once; the ten biggest clones take up roughly 2.6%. In regard to this clone: No antigen is known for it.

The CDR3 has 17 residues. Germline assignment: CDR1 SGHTA and CDR2 FQGNSA. V was clipped by 5 bases and J by 6 bases; unmatched bases: 9. Study-wide results and limits: Excluded were patients who started nivolumab under 1 year after ASCT, a group that had lower diversity.

Time point specified: cycle 4 day 1 (C4D1), after more than 5 weeks of nivolumab. Brentuximab vedotin exposure varied among the patients, all of whom had relapsed after autologous stem cell transplantation. Classification of best responses gave complete response, partial response or progressive disease. The sequence was collected from a human donor with classical Hodgkin lymphoma. The sample here was peripheral blood mononuclear cells (PBMCs), taken before the fourth cycle of nivolumab. The chain uses TRBV7-2 and TRBJ2-1; TRBD2 aligns across 14 bases. The CDR3 DNA follows: TGTGCCAGCAGCATCACCCTGACTAGCGGGGGGGCCAATGAGCAGTTCTTC. Encoded protein: CASSITLTSGGANEQFF.